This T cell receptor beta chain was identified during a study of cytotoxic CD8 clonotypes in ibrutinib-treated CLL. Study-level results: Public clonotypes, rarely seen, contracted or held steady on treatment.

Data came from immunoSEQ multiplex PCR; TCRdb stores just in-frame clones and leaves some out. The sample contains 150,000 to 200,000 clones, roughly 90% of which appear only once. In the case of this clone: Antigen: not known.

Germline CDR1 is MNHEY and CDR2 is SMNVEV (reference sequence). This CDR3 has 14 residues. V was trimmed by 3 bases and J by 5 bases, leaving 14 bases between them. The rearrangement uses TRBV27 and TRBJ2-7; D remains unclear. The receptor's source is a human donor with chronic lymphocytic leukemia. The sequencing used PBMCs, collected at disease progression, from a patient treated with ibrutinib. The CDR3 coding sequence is TGTGCCAGCAGTTTTTTAGGTAGGGAACACGAGCAGTACTTC. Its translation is CASSFLGREHEQYF.